Listed below are T cell receptor beta chains from one sample, sequenced in a study of shared clonotypes between healthy human individuals. Sequencing used immunoSEQ multiplex PCR; TCRdb keeps in-frame clones, though not all of them. The sample consists of hundreds of thousands of clones, approximately 96% of them appearing once. Input material: naive CD8+ T cells sorted from blood. The receptors originated from a woman aged 25-40 years in good health. Each CDR3 is given with its conserved first and last residue. The D gene is left open where the match is weak.

j_call v_call d_call cdr3_aa cdr3_nt
TRBJ2-4 TRBV5-4 NA CASSRDLDGNIQYF TGTGCCAGCAGCAGGGACCTAGATGGGAACATTCAGTACTTC
TRBJ1-4 TRBV4-2 TRBD1 CASSGRTGGNEQLFF TGTGCCAGCAGCGGGAGGACAGGGGGAAATGAACAACTGTTTTTT
TRBJ2-3 TRBV13 NA CASSLGLGNTDTQYF TGTGCCAGCAGCTTAGGCTTGGGGAACACAGATACGCAGTATTTT
TRBJ1-1 TRBV27 TRBD1 CASSPRTGINTEAFF TGTGCCAGCAGTCCCCGGACAGGGATAAACACTGAAGCTTTCTTT
TRBJ2-3 TRBV7-9 NA CASSSGVADTQYF TGTGCCAGCAGCTCGGGGGTGGCAGATACGCAGTATTTT
TRBJ2-5 TRBV6-5 NA CATYPGYGETQYF TGTGCCACCTACCCCGGATACGGGGAGACCCAGTACTTC
TRBJ2-1 TRBV7-6 NA CASSLSTSSSEQFF TGTGCCAGCAGCTTATCAACTAGTTCCAGTGAGCAGTTCTTC
TRBJ2-1 TRBV2 TRBD2 CASQGLAGYNEQFF TGTGCCAGCCAAGGACTAGCGGGGTACAATGAGCAGTTCTTC
TRBJ1-1 TRBV19 TRBD1 CASSISGQGLEAFF TGTGCCAGTAGTATCTCTGGACAGGGGCTTGAAGCTTTCTTT
TRBJ1-2 TRBV6-1 NA CASSETPDANYGYTF TGTGCCAGCAGTGAAACGCCTGACGCTAACTATGGCTACACCTTC
TRBJ2-7 TRBV28 NA CASSYSGEQYF TGTGCCAGCAGTTACAGTGGCGAGCAGTACTTC
TRBJ1-1 TRBV30 NA CAWSVGRGLNTEAFF TGTGCCTGGAGTGTAGGGCGGGGGCTGAACACTGAAGCTTTCTTT
TRBJ1-2 TRBV13 TRBD1 CASSSHRGPLGYTF TGTGCCAGCAGCTCCCACAGGGGGCCTCTTGGCTACACCTTC
TRBJ2-7 TRBV18 NA CASSPERGQSSYEQYF TGTGCCAGCTCACCAGAACGGGGACAAAGCTCCTACGAGCAGTACTTC
TRBJ1-1 TRBV28 NA CATIKSLNLGTEAFF TGTGCCACAATTAAGAGTCTTAACCTAGGGACTGAAGCTTTCTTT
TRBJ2-7 TRBV5-4 TRBD2 CASSQSGLAFLSSYEQYF TGTGCCAGCAGCCAATCGGGACTAGCCTTTCTTTCCTCCTACGAGCAGTACTTC
TRBJ2-2 TRBV29-1 NA CSVEGLAGELFF TGCAGCGTTGAGGGGCTTGCCGGGGAGCTGTTTTTT
TRBJ1-1 TRBV7-9 TRBD1 CASSYSTGDMNTEAFF TGTGCCAGCAGCTATTCTACAGGGGACATGAACACTGAAGCTTTCTTT
TRBJ1-5 TRBV28 NA CASSLLARGQPQHF TGTGCCAGCAGTTTATTGGCAAGGGGTCAGCCCCAGCATTTT
TRBJ1-1 TRBV6-1 NA CASSDIDTEAFF TGTGCCAGCAGTGATATAGACACTGAAGCTTTCTTT
TRBJ2-5 TRBV7-9 NA CASSLGRGETQYF TGTGCCAGCAGCTTGGGCAGGGGAGAGACCCAGTACTTC
TRBJ1-2 TRBV30 NA CAERREANYGYTF TGTGCCGAACGTAGGGAGGCTAACTATGGCTACACCTTC
TRBJ1-1 TRBV7-9 NA CASSLSLGAIEAFF TGTGCCAGCAGCTTATCCCTCGGAGCGATTGAAGCTTTCTTT
TRBJ1-2 TRBV5-5 NA CASSLDTGTSYGYTF TGTGCCAGCAGCTTGGATACAGGGACGAGTTATGGCTACACCTTC
TRBJ2-2 TRBV7-8 TRBD2 CASSWTRLAANTGELFF TGTGCCAGCAGCTGGACCCGACTAGCGGCGAACACCGGGGAGCTGTTTTTT
TRBJ2-1 TRBV6-5 NA CASSYPGAPYNEQFF TGTGCCAGCAGTTACCCGGGAGCCCCCTACAATGAGCAGTTCTTC
TRBJ2-7 TRBV5-1 NA CASSSAATVPYEQYF TGCGCCAGCAGCTCAGCTGCGACCGTACCCTACGAGCAGTACTTC
TRBJ2-7 TRBV6-1 NA CASSEVPSTTYEQYF TGTGCCAGCAGTGAAGTCCCTAGCACGACCTACGAGCAGTACTTC
TRBJ2-1 TRBV2 NA CASSVDTERYNEQFF TGTGCCAGCAGTGTGGATACGGAGCGTTACAATGAGCAGTTCTTC